This is a list of T cell receptor beta chains from one sample in a study of CD8 T cells in Susac syndrome. TCRdb called the immunoSEQ multiplex PCR reads again in MiXCR, with one record for every CDR3 protein. The sample has 100,000 to 150,000 distinct CDR3 sequences; 90% to 95% are singletons. What was sequenced was CD8+ T cells from PBMCs. These receptors all stem from a human donor with Susac syndrome. CDR3s include the opening cysteine and the closing phenylalanine or tryptophan. A D gene is named only where the DNA matches it firmly. Only part of the rows carry a size: once, few, many, or a class if the clone is expanded.

d_call	clone_size	v_call	j_call	cdr3_nt	cdr3_aa
TRBD2	.	TRBV4-1	TRBJ2-7	TGCGCCAGCAGCCACCCCGGGACTAGGAGCTACGAGCAGTACTTC	CASSHPGTRSYEQYF
.	once	TRBV14	TRBJ2-6	TGTGCCAGCAGCCATACAGGCGGCTCTGGGGCCAACGTCCTGACTTTC	CASSHTGGSGANVLTF
.	.	TRBV30	TRBJ1-2	TGTGCCTGGAATGCGGGACTGGACGGCTACACCTTC	CAWNAGLDGYTF
.	.	TRBV27	TRBJ1-2	TGTGCCAGCAGGACACCGCAACTGAGCTACACCTTC	CASRTPQLSYTF
.	.	TRBV28	TRBJ1-4	TGTGCCAGCAGCGGGGTCAACGATGAAAAACTGTTTTTT	CASSGVNDEKLFF
.	.	TRBV6-2/TRBV6-3	TRBJ2-1	TGTGCCAGCAGTTACGTTGTGGACTCTTCCAATGAGCAGTTCTTC	CASSYVVDSSNEQFF
.	.	TRBV20-1	TRBJ1-3	TGCAGTGCTACGTCGGACACAGAATCCAATGGAAACACCATATATTTT	CSATSDTESNGNTIYF
TRBD1	.	TRBV11-2	TRBJ2-7	TGTGCCAGCAGCTTAGGGGACAGGGTAAACTACGAGCAGTACTTC	CASSLGDRVNYEQYF
.	.	TRBV20-1	TRBJ1-1	TGCAGTGCTAGTGCGGGGCACGACACTGAAGCTTTCTTT	CSASAGHDTEAFF
.	.	TRBV28	TRBJ2-7	TGTGCCAGCAGTTTAGGGCAGACATCCTACGAGCAGTACTTC	CASSLGQTSYEQYF
.	few	TRBV9	TRBJ2-2	.	CASSVGQGSNTGELFF
TRBD2	once	TRBV4-3	TRBJ2-1	TGCGCCAGCAGCCACCTATCGCGGGAGGTCGGGGGCAATGAGCAGTTCTTC	CASSHLSREVGGNEQFF
.	.	TRBV3-1	TRBJ2-1	TGTGCCAGCAGCGATAGAACTCTCTCCTACAATGAGCAGTTCTTC	CASSDRTLSYNEQFF
TRBD2	.	TRBV3-1	TRBJ2-2	TGTGCCAGCAGCCAAGTCTCCGGGACTAGCAACACCGGGGAGCTGTTTTTT	CASSQVSGTSNTGELFF
TRBD1	once	TRBV4-1	TRBJ1-2	TGCGCCAGCAGCCCGGCAGGGGGACAGGGTTACGGCTACACCTTC	CASSPAGGQGYGYTF
TRBD2	.	TRBV7-8	TRBJ2-1	TGTGCCAGCAGGCCTCAGTCTAGCGGGAGATGGACCTACAATGAGCAGTTCTTC	CASRPQSSGRWTYNEQFF
.	.	TRBV19	TRBJ1-2	TGTGCCAGTAGTATTGGACATCCTAACTATGGCTACACCTTC	CASSIGHPNYGYTF
.	.	TRBV14	TRBJ2-1	TGTGCCAGCAGCCAAGTCAGACGGGGGATCTACAATGAGCAGTTCTTC	CASSQVRRGIYNEQFF
TRBD1	.	TRBV7-9	TRBJ2-1	TGTGCCAGCAGCTTATGGGACAGAGCCTACAATGAGCAGTTCTTC	CASSLWDRAYNEQFF
.	.	TRBV15	TRBJ2-5	TGTGCCACCAGCAGAGATAGTGGCAGGTCCTTCCAAGAGACCCAGTACTTC	CATSRDSGRSFQETQYF
TRBD2	.	TRBV6-4	TRBJ2-2	TGTGCCAGCAGTGACTCCGATGGGAGGGACACCGGGGAGCTGTTTTTT	CASSDSDGRDTGELFF
.	.	TRBV7-2	TRBJ2-2	TGTGCCAGCAGCTTAAAGGCCGGGACGAACACCGGGGAGCTGTTTTTT	CASSLKAGTNTGELFF
TRBD2	.	TRBV3-1	TRBJ2-1	TGTGCCAGCAGCCGTGAGACTAGCCACTACAATGAGCAGTTCTTC	CASSRETSHYNEQFF
.	.	TRBV30	TRBJ2-7	TGTGCCTCGGACGGCCCCTACGAGCAGTACTTC	CASDGPYEQYF
TRBD2	.	TRBV6-5	TRBJ2-6	TGTGCCAGCAGTTATACTAGCGGGAGCTTCTCTGGGGCCAACGTCCTGACTTTC	CASSYTSGSFSGANVLTF
.	.	TRBV27	TRBJ1-5	TGTGCCAGCAGTTTGTCAGGGGTCAATCAGCCCCAGCATTTT	CASSLSGVNQPQHF
.	.	TRBV12-3/TRBV12-4	TRBJ1-6	TGTGCCAGCAGTTTGGTCGGGGGACACGACTCACCCCTCCACTTT	CASSLVGGHDSPLHF
.	.	TRBV7-8	TRBJ1-1	TGTGCCAGCAGCCCGAGGATAGGGTACGGAGACACTGAAGCTTTCTTT	CASSPRIGYGDTEAFF
.	.	TRBV29-1	TRBJ2-7	TGCAGCGTTGGGCGTGGGGACGGCATCTACGAGCAGTACTTC	CSVGRGDGIYEQYF
TRBD2	.	TRBV13	TRBJ2-2	TGTGCCAGCAGCTTAGATTCCCCTAGCGGGAGTACGGCCGGGGAGCTGTTTTTT	CASSLDSPSGSTAGELFF
.	.	TRBV20-1	TRBJ1-1	TGCAGTGCTAGAGTTACAGACGCTGAAGCTTTCTTT	CSARVTDAEAFF
TRBD2	.	TRBV27	TRBJ2-7	TGTGCCAGCCTCCAACTGGGGCGGGGGGAGCAGTACTTC	CASLQLGRGEQYF
.	.	TRBV30	TRBJ2-5	TGTGCCTGGAGTCGGGCGCACCAAGAGACCCAGTACTTC	CAWSRAHQETQYF
.	.	TRBV11-2	TRBJ2-7	TGTGCCAGCAGCTTAAGGCCCAATGACGAGCAGTACTTC	CASSLRPNDEQYF
TRBD2	.	TRBV6-6	TRBJ2-5	TGTGCCAGCAGGCTCGGTAGCGGGAGTCGGGAGACCCAGTACTTC	CASRLGSGSRETQYF
.	.	TRBV9	TRBJ1-1	TGTGCCAGCAGCGGCTACAGTTCGCCCCGAGAAACTGAAGCTTTCTTT	CASSGYSSPRETEAFF
.	.	TRBV25-1	TRBJ2-7	TGTGCCAGCAGTGAATCCCTCCACGAGCAGTACTTC	CASSESLHEQYF
.	.	TRBV6-1	TRBJ2-5	TGTGCCAGCGGAAGATCAGAACAAGAGACCCAGTACTTC	CASGRSEQETQYF
.	.	TRBV29-1	TRBJ1-3	TGCAGCGTGGCGGAACAGGGCTTTGGAAACACCATATATTTT	CSVAEQGFGNTIYF
.	.	TRBV7-8	TRBJ2-3	TGTGCCAGCAGCACAGTAGCCGTAGATACGCAGTATTTT	CASSTVAVDTQYF
.	.	TRBV7-9	TRBJ2-7	TGTGCCAGCAGCTTTTCGGGGGAGCAGTACTTC	CASSFSGEQYF
.	.	TRBV30	TRBJ1-6	TGTGCCTGGAGTGTACTAGCACCCTCCTATAATTCACCCCTCCACTTT	CAWSVLAPSYNSPLHF
.	.	TRBV13	TRBJ2-1	TGTGCCAGCTTGGAGCGGGCCTTTAACAATGAGCAGTTCTTC	CASLERAFNNEQFF
TRBD1	.	TRBV27	TRBJ1-5	TGTGCCGGACAAGGGACAGGGGACAATCAGCCCCAGCATTTT	CAGQGTGDNQPQHF
.	.	TRBV6-5	TRBJ1-4	TGTGCCAGCTCACAGTACCCGACTAATGAAAAACTGTTTTTT	CASSQYPTNEKLFF
.	.	TRBV6-5	TRBJ1-3	TGTGCCAGCAGTTCCCTATCACAGGGAGACGCCGGAAACACCATATATTTT	CASSSLSQGDAGNTIYF
TRBD1	.	TRBV12-5	TRBJ2-1	TGTGCTACCGACAGGGACAATGAGCAGTTCTTC	CATDRDNEQFF
.	.	TRBV9	TRBJ1-1	TGTGCCAGCAGCGTAGTAGGGGGGGGGAATACGAACACTGAAGCTTTCTTT	CASSVVGGGNTNTEAFF
.	.	TRBV9	TRBJ1-5	TGTGCCAGCAGCGTAGCTTGGGCCGAGGATCAGCCCCAGCATTTT	CASSVAWAEDQPQHF
.	.	TRBV28	TRBJ2-7	TGTGCCAGCAGTCTACGGGCTAGAGAGCAGTACTTC	CASSLRAREQYF
.	once	TRBV29-1	TRBJ2-7	TGCAGCGTTGTGTGGGTTCGTGGAAGGGACGATTACGAGCAGTACTTC	CSVVWVRGRDDYEQYF
TRBD2	.	TRBV7-2	TRBJ2-1	TGTGCCAGCAGCTCGGGACTAGCCATCAATGAGCAGTTCTTC	CASSSGLAINEQFF
.	.	TRBV6-2/TRBV6-3	TRBJ1-2	TGTGCCAGCAGTCCCGGCGGGGAATCCACCTTC	CASSPGGESTF
TRBD1	.	TRBV5-5	TRBJ2-7	TGTGCCAGCAGCTGGGGACAGGGGAGAGAGCAGTACTTC	CASSWGQGREQYF
TRBD2	.	TRBV13	TRBJ2-2	TGTGCCAGCAGCCACATAGCGGGAGCGGGTGGCCGCAACACCGGGGAGCTGTTTTTT	CASSHIAGAGGRNTGELFF
TRBD2	.	TRBV19	TRBJ2-1	TGTGCCAGTAGTGTCCTAGCGGGAGACAATGAGCAGTTCTTC	CASSVLAGDNEQFF
.	once	TRBV7-3	TRBJ2-3	TGTGCCAGCAGCCCGTTGACTGGGGGCACAGATACGCAGTATTTT	CASSPLTGGTDTQYF
TRBD1	.	TRBV28	TRBJ2-2	TGTGCCAGCAGTTTCGGGACAGGGCCTCTGTTCACCGGGGAGCTGTTTTTT	CASSFGTGPLFTGELFF
.	once	TRBV5-6	TRBJ1-4	TGTGCCAGCAGCTCCGGGACAAGTAATGAAAAACTGTTTTTT	CASSSGTSNEKLFF
.	.	TRBV5-1	TRBJ1-5	TGCGCCAGCAGCTTGGGTACAGCTAGCAATCAGCCCCAGCATTTT	CASSLGTASNQPQHF